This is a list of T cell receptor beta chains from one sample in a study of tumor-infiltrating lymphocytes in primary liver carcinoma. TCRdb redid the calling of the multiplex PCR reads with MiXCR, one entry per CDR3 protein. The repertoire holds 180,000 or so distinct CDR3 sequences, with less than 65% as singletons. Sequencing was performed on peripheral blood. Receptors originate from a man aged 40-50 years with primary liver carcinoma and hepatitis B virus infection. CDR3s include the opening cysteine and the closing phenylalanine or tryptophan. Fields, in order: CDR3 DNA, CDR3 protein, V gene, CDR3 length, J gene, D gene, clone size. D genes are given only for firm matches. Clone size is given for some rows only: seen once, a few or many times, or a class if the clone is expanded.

TGTACCAGCAGCTTACGGACCCCGGGGTACAATAAGCAGTTCTTC CTSSLRTPGYNKQFF TRBV11-2 15 TRBJ2-1 . .
TGCGCCAGCAGCTTGGAGGCAGGGCTGGATCAGCCCCAGCATTTT CASSLEAGLDQPQHF TRBV5-1 15 TRBJ1-5 . few
TGTGCCAGCATCCGGACAGCCCAGAGCTCCTATAATTCACCCCTCCACTTT CASIRTAQSSYNSPLHF TRBV11-2 17 TRBJ1-6 . .
TGTGCCAGCAGCCCGGGGTACGCCGGAAACACCATATATTTT CASSPGYAGNTIYF TRBV12-3/TRBV12-4 14 TRBJ1-3 . .
TGTGCCAGTAGTTACTCGCAGGCCACTAATGAAAAACTGTTTTTT CASSYSQATNEKLFF TRBV6-5 15 TRBJ1-4 . .
TGTGCCAGCAGTTCCATCGGGCAGGCCGCCGAGCAGTACTTC CASSSIGQAAEQYF TRBV6-5 14 TRBJ2-7 . .
TGCGCCAGCAGCTTGGGAGGGGAGGGCACAGATACGCAGTATTTT CASSLGGEGTDTQYF TRBV5-1 15 TRBJ2-3 . .
TGCAGCGTCGATGCTCAGAGGATCAATGAGCAGTTCTTC CSVDAQRINEQFF TRBV29-1 13 TRBJ2-1 . .
TGTGCCAGCAGCTTAGAGCGGGGTTACTACAAGCAGTACTTC CASSLERGYYKQYF TRBV7-8 14 TRBJ2-7 TRBD2 .
TGTACCAGCAGCAGAGGCACTGTCTACAATGAGCAGTTCTTC CTSSRGTVYNEQFF TRBV7-8 14 TRBJ2-1 . .
TGTGCCAGCAGCTTCGGCCAGTTTTCCTCCTACGAGCAGTACTTC CASSFGQFSSYEQYF TRBV5-4 15 TRBJ2-7 . .
TGCAGCGTTGAAGATCTTAACAGGGGACAGACCCAGTACTTC CSVEDLNRGQTQYF TRBV29-1 14 TRBJ2-5 TRBD1 many
TGTGCCAACAGCACTGATGAGACCCAGTACTTC CANSTDETQYF TRBV7-8 11 TRBJ2-5 . once
TGTGCCAGTGGCTTATTTCCTCGCGGGAGGGCTGGGAATGAGCAGTTCTTC CASGLFPRGRAGNEQFF TRBV11-2 17 TRBJ2-1 TRBD2 .
TGTGCCAGCCGGGACTTGAGCTCTGGAAACACCATATATTTT CASRDLSSGNTIYF TRBV6-5 14 TRBJ1-3 . few
TGTGCCAGCAGCCGGAGCGGGAGACGTGAGACCCAGTACTTC CASSRSGRRETQYF TRBV7-9 14 TRBJ2-5 TRBD2 .
TGTGCCAGCAGCTTGTCCCAGTCAACTAATGAAAAACTGTTTTTT CASSLSQSTNEKLFF TRBV5-5 15 TRBJ1-4 . .
TGTGCCAGCAGTTGGGACAGGGCTGAAGCTTTCTTT CASSWDRAEAFF TRBV12-3/TRBV12-4 12 TRBJ1-1 TRBD1 .
TGTGCCTGGGGTTCGGGACAGGACTACAATGAGCAGTTCTTC CAWGSGQDYNEQFF TRBV30 14 TRBJ2-1 TRBD1 .
TGTGCCAGCAGTTATGGGGCAGGCACAGATACGCAGTATTTT CASSYGAGTDTQYF TRBV6-5 14 TRBJ2-3 . .
TGCAGCGCCCGGCGCCGACTAGCGGGAGAAGAGACCCAGTACTTC CSARRRLAGEETQYF TRBV29-1 15 TRBJ2-5 TRBD2 .
TGTGCCAGCAGCCGAGAGTCACTAGCAGATGAGCAGTTCTTC CASSRESLADEQFF TRBV7-9 14 TRBJ2-1 . .
TGTGCCTGCAGGGGTTTGGGACGTAGCTCACCCCTCCACTTT CACRGLGRSSPLHF TRBV6-5 14 TRBJ1-6 . .
TGCAGCATTGAACCGCAGGGCGGGTTCCCCGGGGAGCTGTTTTTT CSIEPQGGFPGELFF TRBV29-1 15 TRBJ2-2 . .
TGTGCCAGCAGCCCTGCCAAGCGGCTTAGCTCCTACGAGCAGTACTTC CASSPAKRLSSYEQYF TRBV6-2/TRBV6-3 16 TRBJ2-7 . many
TGTGCCAGCATCCCACTATCGGGATTTGACAATGAGCAGTTCTTC CASIPLSGFDNEQFF TRBV11-1 15 TRBJ2-1 . .
TGTGCCAGCAGGATCAGCAATGAGCGGTTCTTC CASRISNERFF TRBV11-2 11 TRBJ2-1 . .
TGTGCCAGCAGTTACAATCGGGACAGCCAAGAGACCCAGTACTTC CASSYNRDSQETQYF TRBV6-6 15 TRBJ2-5 TRBD1 few
TGTGCCGGCAGCTCGAGGAGGGGGCGGGAGAGGTCGTACGAGCGGTACTTC CAGSSRRGRERSYERYF TRBV11-2 17 TRBJ2-7 . .
TGCAGCGCTGGACAGGGGAACTACGAGCAGTACTTC CSAGQGNYEQYF TRBV29-1 12 TRBJ2-7 TRBD1 .
TGTGCCAGCAGCCGCCGTGGCACCGGGGGACTAGCATATTACCAAGAGACCCAGTACTTC CASSRRGTGGLAYYQETQYF TRBV7-8 20 TRBJ2-5 TRBD2 .
TGTGTCAGCAGTAACCGGGACAGCACAGATATGCAGTATTTT CVSSNRDSTDMQYF TRBV6-1 14 TRBJ2-3 TRBD1 .
TGTGCCAGCCGGGACGTACACGAGCAGTACTTC CASRDVHEQYF TRBV6-6 11 TRBJ2-7 . many
TGTGCCAGCAGTTTCTCAACCCTTCGATTATATGAGCAGTTCTTC CASSFSTLRLYEQFF TRBV12-3/TRBV12-4 15 TRBJ2-1 . .
TGTGCCAGCAGCTTAGAGTGGGGTAGCAATCAGCCCCAGCATTTT CASSLEWGSNQPQHF TRBV11-2 15 TRBJ1-5 . many
TGTGTCAGCAGGGCGGGAGGGGCCTATGAGCAGTTCTTC CVSRAGGAYEQFF TRBV11-2 13 TRBJ2-1 TRBD2 .
TGTGCCAGCAGTTTAAGTAGCGGGAGGCCCGGTACGCAGTATTTT CASSLSSGRPGTQYF TRBV12-3/TRBV12-4 15 TRBJ2-3 TRBD2 .
TGCGCCAGCAGCCAAGGGTCCCCAGGGGGCTACGAGCAGTACTTC CASSQGSPGGYEQYF TRBV4-1 15 TRBJ2-7 TRBD1 .
TGTGCCAGCAGGCCCTCCAGTGAGCACTTCTTC CASRPSSEHFF TRBV11-2 11 TRBJ2-1 . .
TGTGCCAGCAGCTTAGGGACCGGGAGTGTGTATGAGCAGTTCTTC CASSLGTGSVYEQFF TRBV11-2 15 TRBJ2-1 . .